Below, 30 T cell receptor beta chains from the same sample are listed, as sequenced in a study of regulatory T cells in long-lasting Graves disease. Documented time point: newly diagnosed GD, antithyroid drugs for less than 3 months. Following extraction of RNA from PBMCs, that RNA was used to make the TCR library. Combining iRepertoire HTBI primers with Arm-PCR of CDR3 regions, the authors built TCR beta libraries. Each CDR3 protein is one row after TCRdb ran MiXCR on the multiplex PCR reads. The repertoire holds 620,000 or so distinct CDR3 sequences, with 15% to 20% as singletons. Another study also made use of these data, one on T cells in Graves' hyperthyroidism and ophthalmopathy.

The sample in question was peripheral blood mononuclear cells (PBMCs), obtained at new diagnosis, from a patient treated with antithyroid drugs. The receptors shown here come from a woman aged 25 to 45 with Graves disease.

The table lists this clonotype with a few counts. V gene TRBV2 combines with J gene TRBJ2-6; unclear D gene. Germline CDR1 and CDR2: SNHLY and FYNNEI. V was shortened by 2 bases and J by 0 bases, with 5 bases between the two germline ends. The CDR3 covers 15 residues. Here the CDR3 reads CASSEQASGANVLTF. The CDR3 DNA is TGTGCCAGCAGTGAACAGGCCTCTGGGGCCAACGTCCTGACTTTC.

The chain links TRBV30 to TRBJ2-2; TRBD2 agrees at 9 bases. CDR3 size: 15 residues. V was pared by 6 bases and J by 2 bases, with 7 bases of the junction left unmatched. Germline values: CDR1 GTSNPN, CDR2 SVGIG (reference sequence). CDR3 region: CACPTSGKNTGELFF. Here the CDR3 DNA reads TGTGCCTGTCCGACTAGCGGAAAAAACACCGGGGAGCTGTTTTTT.

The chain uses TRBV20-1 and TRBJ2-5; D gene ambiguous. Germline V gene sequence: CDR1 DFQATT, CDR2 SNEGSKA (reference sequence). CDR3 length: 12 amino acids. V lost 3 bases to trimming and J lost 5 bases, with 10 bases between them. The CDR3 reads CSARTPFETQYF. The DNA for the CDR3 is TGCAGTGCTAGGACCCCGTTCGAGACCCAGTACTTC.

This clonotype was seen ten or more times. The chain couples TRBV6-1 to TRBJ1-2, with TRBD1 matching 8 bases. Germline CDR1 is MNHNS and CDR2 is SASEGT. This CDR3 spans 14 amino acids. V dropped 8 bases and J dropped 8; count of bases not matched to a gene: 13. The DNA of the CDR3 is TGTGCCAGCCTACTTGGGCAGGGGGCCGAGGGCTACACCTTC. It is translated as CASLLGQGAEGYTF.

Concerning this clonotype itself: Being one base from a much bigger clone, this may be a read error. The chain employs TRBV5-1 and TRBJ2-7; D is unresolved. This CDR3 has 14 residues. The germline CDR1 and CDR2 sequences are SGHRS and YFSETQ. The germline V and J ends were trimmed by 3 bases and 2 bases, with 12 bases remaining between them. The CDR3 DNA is TGCGCCAGCAGCTCGGTGGTGGGAACCTACGAGCAGTACTTC. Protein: CASSSVVGTYEQYF.

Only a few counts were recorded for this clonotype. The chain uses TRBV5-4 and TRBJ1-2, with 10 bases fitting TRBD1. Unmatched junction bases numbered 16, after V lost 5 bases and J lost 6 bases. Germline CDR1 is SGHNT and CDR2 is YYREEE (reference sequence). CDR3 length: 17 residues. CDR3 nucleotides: TGTGCCAGCAGGCGAAGTCAATCCGGGACAGGGGAAAATGGCTACACCTTC. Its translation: CASRRSQSGTGENGYTF.

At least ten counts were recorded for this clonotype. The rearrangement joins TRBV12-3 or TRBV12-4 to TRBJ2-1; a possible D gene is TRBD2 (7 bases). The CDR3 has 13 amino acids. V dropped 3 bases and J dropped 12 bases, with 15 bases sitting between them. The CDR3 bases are TGTGCCAGCAGTTTTCCGGGGGGCTCGGGGCAGTTCTTC. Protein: CASSFPGGSGQFF.

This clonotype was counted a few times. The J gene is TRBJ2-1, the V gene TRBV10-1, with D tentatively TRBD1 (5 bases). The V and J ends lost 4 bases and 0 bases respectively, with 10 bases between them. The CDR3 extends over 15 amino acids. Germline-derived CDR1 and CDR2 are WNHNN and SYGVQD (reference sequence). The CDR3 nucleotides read TGCGCCAGCAGTGGTAAGGGGCGCTCCTACAATGAGCAGTTCTTC. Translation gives CASSGKGRSYNEQFF.

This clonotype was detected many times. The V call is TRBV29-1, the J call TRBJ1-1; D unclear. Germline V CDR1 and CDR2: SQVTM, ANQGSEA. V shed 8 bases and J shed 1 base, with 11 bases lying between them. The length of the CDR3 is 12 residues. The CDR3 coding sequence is TGCAGCTTCCGGGTAGGGAACACTGAAGCTTTCTTT. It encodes CSFRVGNTEAFF. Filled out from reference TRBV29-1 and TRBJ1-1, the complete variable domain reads SAVISQKPSRDICQRGTSLTIQCQVDSQVTMMFWYRQQPGQSLTLIATANQGSEATYESGFVIDKFPISRPNLTFSTLTVSNMSPEDSSIYLCSFRVGNTEAFFGQGTRLTVV.

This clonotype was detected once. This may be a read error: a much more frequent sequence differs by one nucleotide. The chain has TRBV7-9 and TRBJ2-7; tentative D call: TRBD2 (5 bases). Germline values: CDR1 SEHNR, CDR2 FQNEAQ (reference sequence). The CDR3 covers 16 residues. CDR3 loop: CASSSTPRPTSYGQYF. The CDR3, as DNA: TGTGCCAGCAGCTCTACCCCCCGGCCCACTAGTTACGGGCAGTACTTC.

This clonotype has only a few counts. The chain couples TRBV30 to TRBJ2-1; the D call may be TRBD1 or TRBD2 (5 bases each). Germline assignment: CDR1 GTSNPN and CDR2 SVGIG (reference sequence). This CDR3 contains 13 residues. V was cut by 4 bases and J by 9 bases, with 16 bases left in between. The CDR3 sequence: CAWNSLEGTEQFF. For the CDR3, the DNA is TGTGCCTGGAACTCCCTAGAAGGGACTGAGCAGTTCTTC.

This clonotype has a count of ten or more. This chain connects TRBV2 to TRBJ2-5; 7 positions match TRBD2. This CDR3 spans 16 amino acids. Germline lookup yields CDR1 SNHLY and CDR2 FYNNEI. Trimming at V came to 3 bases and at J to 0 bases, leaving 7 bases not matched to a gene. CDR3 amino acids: CASSEGLLRYQETQYF. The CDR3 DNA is TGTGCCAGCAGTGAGGGACTACTTCGGTACCAAGAGACCCAGTACTTC.

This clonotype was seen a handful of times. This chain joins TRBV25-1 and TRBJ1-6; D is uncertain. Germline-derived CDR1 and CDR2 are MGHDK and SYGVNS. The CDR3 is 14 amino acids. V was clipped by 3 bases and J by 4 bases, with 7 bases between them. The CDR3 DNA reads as TGTGCCAGCAGTGACGGCAGTTATAATTCACCCCTCCACTTT. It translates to CASSDGSYNSPLHF.

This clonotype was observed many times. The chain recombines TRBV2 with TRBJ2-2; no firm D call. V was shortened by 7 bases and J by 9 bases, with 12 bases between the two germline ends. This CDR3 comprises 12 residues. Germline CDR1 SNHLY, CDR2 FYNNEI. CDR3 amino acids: CASKGIYRELFF. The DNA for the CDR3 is TGTGCCAGCAAAGGAATTTACCGGGAGCTGTTTTTT.

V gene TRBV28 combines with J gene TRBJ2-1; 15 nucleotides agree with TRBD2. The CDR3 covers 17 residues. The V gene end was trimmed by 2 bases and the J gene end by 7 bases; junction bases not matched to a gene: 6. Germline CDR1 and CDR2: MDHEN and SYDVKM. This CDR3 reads CASSLGTSGGFINEQFF. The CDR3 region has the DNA TGTGCCAGCAGTTTAGGGACTAGCGGGGGGTTCATTAATGAGCAGTTCTTC.

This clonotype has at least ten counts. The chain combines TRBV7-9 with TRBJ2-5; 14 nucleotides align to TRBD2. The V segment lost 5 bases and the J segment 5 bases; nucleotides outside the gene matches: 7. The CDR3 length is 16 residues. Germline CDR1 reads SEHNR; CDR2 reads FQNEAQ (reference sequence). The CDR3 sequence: CASSPDGLAGGETQYF. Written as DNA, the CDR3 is TGTGCCAGCAGCCCAGACGGACTAGCGGGAGGTGAGACCCAGTACTTC.

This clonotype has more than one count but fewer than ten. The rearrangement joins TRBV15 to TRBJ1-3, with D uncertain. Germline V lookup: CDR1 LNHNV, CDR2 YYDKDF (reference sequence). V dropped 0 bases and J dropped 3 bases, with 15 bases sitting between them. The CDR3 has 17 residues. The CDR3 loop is CATSRDGSRSSGNTIYF. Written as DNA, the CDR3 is TGTGCCACCAGCAGAGATGGGAGTAGAAGCAGTGGAAACACCATATATTTT.

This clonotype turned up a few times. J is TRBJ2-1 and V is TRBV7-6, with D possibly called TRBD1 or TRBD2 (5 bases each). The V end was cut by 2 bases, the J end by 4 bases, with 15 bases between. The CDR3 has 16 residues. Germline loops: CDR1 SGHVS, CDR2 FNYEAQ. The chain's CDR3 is CASSLSRDGQYNEQFF. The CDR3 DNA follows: TGTGCCAGCAGCTTAAGCCGGGACGGGCAATACAATGAGCAGTTCTTC.

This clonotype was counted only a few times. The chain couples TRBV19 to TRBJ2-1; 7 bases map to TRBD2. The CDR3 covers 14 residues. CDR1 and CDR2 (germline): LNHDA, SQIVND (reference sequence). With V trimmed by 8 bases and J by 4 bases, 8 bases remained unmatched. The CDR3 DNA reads TGTGCCAGTCGGATGGCTAGCGGTTACAATGAGCAGTTCTTC. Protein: CASRMASGYNEQFF.

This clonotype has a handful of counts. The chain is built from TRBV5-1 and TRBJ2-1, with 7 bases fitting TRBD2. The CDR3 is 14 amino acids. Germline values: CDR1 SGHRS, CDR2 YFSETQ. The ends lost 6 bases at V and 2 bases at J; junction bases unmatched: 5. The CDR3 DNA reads TGCGCCAGCACCCTAGCGGACCCCTACAATGAGCAGTTCTTC. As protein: CASTLADPYNEQFF.

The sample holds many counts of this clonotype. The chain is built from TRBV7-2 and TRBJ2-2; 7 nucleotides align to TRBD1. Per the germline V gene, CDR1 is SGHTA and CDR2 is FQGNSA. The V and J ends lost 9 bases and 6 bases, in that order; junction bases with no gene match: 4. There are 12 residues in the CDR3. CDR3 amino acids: CASRTGAGELFF. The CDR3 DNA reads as TGTGCCAGTCGAACAGGGGCCGGGGAGCTGTTTTTT.

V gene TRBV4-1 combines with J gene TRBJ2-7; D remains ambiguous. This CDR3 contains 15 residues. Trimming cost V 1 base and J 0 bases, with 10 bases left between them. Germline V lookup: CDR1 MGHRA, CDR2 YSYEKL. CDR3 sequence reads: CASSQVGGSSYEQYF. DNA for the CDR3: TGCGCCAGCAGCCAAGTCGGCGGTAGCTCCTACGAGCAGTACTTC.

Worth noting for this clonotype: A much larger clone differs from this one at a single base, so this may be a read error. For the CDR3, the DNA is TGTGCCAGCAGCTACGGGGCTAGCAATCAGCCCCAGCATTTT. Residues: CASSYGASNQPQHF. V is TRBV7-6 and J is TRBJ1-5, with TRBD1 as a possible D gene (5 bases). V was pared by 4 bases and J by 0 bases, with 7 bases between. The CDR3 runs 14 residues. Germline V gives CDR1 SGHVS, CDR2 FNYEAQ. Full variable domain (remainder filled in from reference TRBV7-6 and TRBJ1-5): GAGVSQSPRYKVTKRGQDVALRCDPISGHVSLYWYRQALGQGPEFLTYFNYEAQQDKSGLPNDRFSAERPEGSISTLTIQRTEQRDSAMYRCASSYGASNQPQHFGDGTRLSIL.

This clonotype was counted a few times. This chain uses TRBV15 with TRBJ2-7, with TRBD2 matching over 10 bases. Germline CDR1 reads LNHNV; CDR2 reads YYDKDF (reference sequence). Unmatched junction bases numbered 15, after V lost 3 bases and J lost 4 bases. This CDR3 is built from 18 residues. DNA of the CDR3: TGTGCCACCAGCAGCCCGCAAACCCCAGCGGGAGGGCGATACGAGCAGTACTTC. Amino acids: CATSSPQTPAGGRYEQYF.

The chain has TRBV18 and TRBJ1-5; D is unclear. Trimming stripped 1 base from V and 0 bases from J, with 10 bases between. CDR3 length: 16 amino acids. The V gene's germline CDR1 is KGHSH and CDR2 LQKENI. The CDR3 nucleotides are TGTGCCAGCTCACCACGGGAACTTTATAGCAATCAGCCCCAGCATTTT. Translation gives CASSPRELYSNQPQHF.

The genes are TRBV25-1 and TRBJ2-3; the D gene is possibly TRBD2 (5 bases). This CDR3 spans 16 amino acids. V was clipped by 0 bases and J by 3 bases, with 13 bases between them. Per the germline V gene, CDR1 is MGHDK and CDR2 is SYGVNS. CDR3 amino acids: CASSEYGKGSTDTQYF. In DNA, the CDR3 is TGTGCCAGCAGTGAATACGGGAAGGGTTCTACAGATACGCAGTATTTT.

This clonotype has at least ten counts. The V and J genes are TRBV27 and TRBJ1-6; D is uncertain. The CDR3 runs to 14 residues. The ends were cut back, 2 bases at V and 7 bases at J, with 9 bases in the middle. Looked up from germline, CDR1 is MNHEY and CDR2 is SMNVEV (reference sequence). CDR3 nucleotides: TGTGCCAGCAGTTTAGGGGTTTCGAATTCACCCCTCCACTTT. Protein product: CASSLGVSNSPLHF.

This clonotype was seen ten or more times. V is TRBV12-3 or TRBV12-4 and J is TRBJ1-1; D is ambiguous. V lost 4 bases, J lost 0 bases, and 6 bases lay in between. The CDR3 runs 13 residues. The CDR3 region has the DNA TGTGCCAGCAGTTCAACTATGAACACTGAAGCTTTCTTT. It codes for CASSSTMNTEAFF.

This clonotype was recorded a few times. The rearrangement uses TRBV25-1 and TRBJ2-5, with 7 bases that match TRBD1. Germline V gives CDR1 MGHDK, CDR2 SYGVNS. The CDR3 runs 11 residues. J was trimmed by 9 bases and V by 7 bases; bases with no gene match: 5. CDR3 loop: CASTLGTAQYF. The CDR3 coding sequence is TGTGCCAGCACCCTGGGGACAGCCCAGTACTTC.

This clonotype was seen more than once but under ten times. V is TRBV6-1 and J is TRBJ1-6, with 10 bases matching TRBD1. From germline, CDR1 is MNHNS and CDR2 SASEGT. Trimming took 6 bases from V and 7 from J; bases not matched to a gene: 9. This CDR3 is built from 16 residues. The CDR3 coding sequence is TGTGCCAGCAGGCCCGGGACAGGGGCGGGGAATTCACCCCTCCACTTT. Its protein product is CASRPGTGAGNSPLHF.